This T cell receptor beta chain was identified in a study of blood T cell repertoires in COVID-19. Study background: COVID-19 samples collected from the United States, Italy and Spain covered acute and convalescent phases. Nucleic acid was either cDNA or gDNA, and it came from T cells, B-cell-depleted T cells, or PBMCs.

Authors' methods: Counts of nucleated cells, estimated from reference gene primer amplification, were obtained. The table came from immunoSEQ multiplex PCR; TCRdb's copy has only in-frame clones and leaves some out. V, J and clone size reflect that table, while D and trimming were determined from the DNA. This table has 90,000 to 110,000 clones, 60% to 85% appearing once. Trimming removed 6 bases from V and 5 bases from J, with 11 bases in between. The CDR3 has 11 residues. The germline CDR1 and CDR2 sequences are DFQATT and SNEGSKA (reference sequence). The sequence derives from a human donor in a cohort sampled during active or convalescent COVID-19. The source material was peripheral blood. V is TRBV20-1 and J is TRBJ2-7; no definite D call. The CDR3 DNA is TGCAGTGCCCACCGAACACACGAGCAGTACTTC. Its translation is CSAHRTHEQYF.